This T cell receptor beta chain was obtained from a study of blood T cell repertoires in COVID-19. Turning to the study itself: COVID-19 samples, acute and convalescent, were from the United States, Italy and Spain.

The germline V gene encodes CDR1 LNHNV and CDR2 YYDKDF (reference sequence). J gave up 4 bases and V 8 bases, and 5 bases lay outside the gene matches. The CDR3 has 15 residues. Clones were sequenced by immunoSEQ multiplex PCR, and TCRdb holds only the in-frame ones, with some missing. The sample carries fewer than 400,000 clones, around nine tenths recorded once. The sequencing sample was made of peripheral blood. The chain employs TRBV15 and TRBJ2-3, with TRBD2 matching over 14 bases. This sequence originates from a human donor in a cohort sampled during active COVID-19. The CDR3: CATRTSGGRADTQYF. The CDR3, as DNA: TGTGCCACCCGGACTAGCGGGGGGCGGGCAGATACGCAGTATTTT.